This T cell receptor (beta chain) was sequenced in a study of blood T cells in healthy people across ages. Germline V lookup: CDR1 DFQATT, CDR2 SNEGSKA (reference sequence). This CDR3 comprises 16 residues. The J segment lost 5 bases and the V segment lost 1 base, leaving 6 bases of the junction unmatched. Healthy individuals of Caucasian origin from Russia, aged about 6 to 90, served as donors. A second roughly 6 to 12 cycle PCR used barcoded and J-beta primers. TCRdb independently ran MiXCR on the 5' RACE reads; one entry per CDR3 protein. The sample has 1,500,000 or so distinct CDR3 sequences, roughly 59% seen once.

The chain couples TRBV20-1 to TRBJ2-5; TRBD2 matches 14 bases. Sequenced material: blood. The sequence derives from a man between 18 and 29 years old in good health. This CDR3 reads CSARGLAGGPGETQYF. The CDR3 coding sequence is TGCAGTGCTAGAGGACTAGCGGGAGGGCCAGGGGAGACCCAGTACTTC.